A single T cell receptor beta chain is shown here with its context. Its matching antigen is unknown. The source of the sample is a study of cytomegalovirus exposure and HLA in healthy donors. Overall study results and limits: Most subjects' HLA-A and HLA-B alleles were reportedly predicted from TCR beta sequences. Under in vitro conditions, three CMV-associated chains were confirmed as specific for CMV antigens.

The PCR was carried out with 60 Vbeta primers and 13 Jbeta primers. Clones were read by immunoSEQ multiplex PCR, and TCRdb kept only the in-frame ones, dropping some. In the table there are approximately 110,000 clones, about 59% of which are singletons. Per the germline V gene, CDR1 is SGHVS and CDR2 is FQNEAQ. This CDR3 has 13 amino acids. The V and J ends lost 5 bases and 7 bases respectively, with 12 bases between them. The sequencing input was PBMCs. This TCR was recovered from a man aged 25-45 years in good health and CMV-seropositive. This sequence joins TRBV7-8 and TRBJ1-5, with D tentatively TRBD1 (5 bases). For the CDR3, the DNA is TGTGCCAGCAGCGTTGGAAGGGGCCAGCCCCAGCATTTT. It codes for CASSVGRGQPQHF. Supplemented by reference TRBV7-8 and TRBJ1-5, the full variable domain reads GAGVSQSPRYKVAKRGQDVALRCDPISGHVSLFWYQQALGQGPEFLTYFQNEAQLDKSGLPSDRFFAERPEGSVSTLKIQRTQQEDSAVYLCASSVGRGQPQHFGDGTRLSIL.